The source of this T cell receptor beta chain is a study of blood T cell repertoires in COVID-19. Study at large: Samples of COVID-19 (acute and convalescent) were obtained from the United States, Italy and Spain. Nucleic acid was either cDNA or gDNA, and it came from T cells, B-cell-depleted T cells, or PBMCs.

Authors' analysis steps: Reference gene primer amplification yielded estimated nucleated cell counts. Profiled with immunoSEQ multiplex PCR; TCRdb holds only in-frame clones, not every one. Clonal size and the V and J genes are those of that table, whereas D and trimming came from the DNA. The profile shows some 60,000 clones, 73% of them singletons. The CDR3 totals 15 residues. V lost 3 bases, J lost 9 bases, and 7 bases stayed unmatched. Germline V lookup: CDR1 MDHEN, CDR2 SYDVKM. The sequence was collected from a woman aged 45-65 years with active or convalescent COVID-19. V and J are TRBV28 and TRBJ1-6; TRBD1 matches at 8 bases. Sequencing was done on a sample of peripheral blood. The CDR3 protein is CASSFRTGCGSPLHF. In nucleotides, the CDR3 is TGTGCCAGCAGTTTCCGGACAGGGTGTGGTTCACCCCTCCACTTT. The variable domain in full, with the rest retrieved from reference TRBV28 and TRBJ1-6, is DVKVTQSSRYLVKRTGEKVFLECVQDMDHENMFWYRQDPGLGLRLIYFSYDVKMKEKGDIPEGYSVSREKKERFSLILESASTNQTSMYLCASSFRTGCGSPLHFGNGTRLTVT.